A selection of T cell receptor beta chains follows, all from one sample in a study of T cells in localized non-small cell lung cancer. The data were produced by immunoSEQ multiplex PCR, yet TCRdb's version contains in-frame clones alone and is incomplete. Of 50,000 to 55,000 clones listed, over 70% are singletons. Sequenced material: peripheral blood mononuclear cells, taken before any cancer treatment. These receptors came from a man aged 35 to 70 with stage III lung adenocarcinoma. Both conserved end residues are trimmed from each CDR3. Clone sizes are given selectively: once, few, many, or a class where the clone is expanded.

abundance	v_gene	j_gene	CDR3aa
NA	TRBV5-6	TRBJ2-7	ASSLGSFLGGSLSEQY
NA	TRBV27	TRBJ2-1	ATRLAGGSYNEQF
NA	TRBV12-5	TRBJ2-2	ASGLVGTATGELF
NA	TRBV7-9	TRBJ2-3	ASGAQNLISTDTQY
NA	TRBV9	TRBJ2-2	ASSEGTGSTGELF
NA	TRBV7-2	TRBJ2-7	ASSLEDSFFSYEQY
NA	TRBV11-2	TRBJ1-2	ASSSPGLGGYT
NA	TRBV18	TRBJ1-1	ASSPGDRNTEAF
few	TRBV18	TRBJ1-2	ASSPPTGVGYT
few	TRBV14	TRBJ1-2	ASSQDEFYGYT
NA	TRBV6-5	TRBJ1-4	ASSPSYRGGEKLF
NA	TRBV5-6	TRBJ1-2	ASSLDSHGYT
NA	TRBV27	TRBJ1-2	ASSFSPDTFSGYT
NA	TRBV7-6	TRBJ1-5	ASSLEGQGYQPQH
NA	TRBV25-1	TRBJ1-1	ASRTQGPVSEAF
NA	TRBV4-3	TRBJ1-2	ASSQDDSSGYT
NA	TRBV4-2	TRBJ2-7	ASSQDKNSGRPYEQY
NA	TRBV10-3	TRBJ2-7	AISEWGTSGAPENEQY
NA	TRBV11-1	TRBJ2-7	ASSFRLAGGRYEQY
few	TRBV6-4	TRBJ2-1	ASSDDEGMGYNEQF
NA	TRBV14	TRBJ2-1	ASRAGTEQF
few	TRBV30	TRBJ2-7	AWSGGVGVGEQY
once	TRBV4-1	TRBJ2-7	ASSQEVSSYEQY
NA	TRBV30	TRBJ1-2	AWSRDRPYGYT
NA	TRBV7-9	TRBJ2-1	ASSFPSGRADEQF
NA	TRBV21-1	TRBJ2-7	ASSKNQIRTGVDAYEQY
NA	TRBV2	TRBJ1-3	ASRSGTDGNTIY
few	TRBV15	TRBJ2-1	ATSRDHANEQF
NA	TRBV7-2	TRBJ1-3	ASSLVMGDGGNTIY
once	TRBV9	TRBJ1-3	ASSFGQGVNTIY
NA	TRBV7-9	TRBJ1-1	ASSLRGENTEAF
NA	TRBV18	TRBJ2-5	ASSPRLADQETQY
medium-sized	TRBV11-3	TRBJ2-1	ASSSRLAGSYNEQF
NA	TRBV6-5	TRBJ1-2	ASSRTGGDGYT
NA	TRBV14	TRBJ2-3	ASSLRARRGDTQY
NA	TRBV7-2	TRBJ1-2	ASSLSRGDYT
NA	TRBV19	TRBJ1-1	ASSLRSQGNTEAF
NA	TRBV6-5	TRBJ2-7	ASSQSGYEQY
NA	TRBV7-2	TRBJ2-5	ASSLGHQETQY
NA	TRBV4-3	TRBJ2-5	ASSPQRAGTQY
NA	TRBV19	TRBJ1-5	ASSGQGQGRINQPQH
NA	TRBV5-1	TRBJ1-3	ASSLAATAGNTIY
NA	TRBV15	TRBJ1-5	ATSRDLQVGLPQH
NA	TRBV2	TRBJ2-5	ASSEVKGETQY
NA	TRBV5-1	TRBJ1-2	ASSLEVRGHGYT
NA	TRBV7-6	TRBJ1-1	ASSLIDGNTEAF